These T cell receptor beta chains were read from a single sample in a study of blood T cell repertoires in COVID-19. The repertoire was sequenced with immunoSEQ multiplex PCR; TCRdb's copy has only in-frame clones and lacks some. The sample yields about 82,000 clones, around 83% seen once. Material for sequencing was peripheral blood. These receptors were taken from an older woman with acute or convalescent COVID-19. Both conserved end residues are part of each CDR3. The D gene is left open where the match is weak.

CDR3 protein	V gene	D gene	J gene
CASSLGQGVADTQYF	TRBV11-2	TRBD1	TRBJ2-3
CASSLASGLAGSYEQYF	TRBV7-2	TRBD2	TRBJ2-7
CASSSDRGVSEKLFF	TRBV7-9	TRBD1	TRBJ1-4
CASSIQGTSGPKNIQYF	TRBV19	TRBD2	TRBJ2-4
CASSVADSNYGYTF	TRBV9	NA	TRBJ1-2
CASIRRQGAGLRAFF	TRBV2	TRBD1	TRBJ1-1
CATSREKRNRGETQYF	TRBV15	TRBD1	TRBJ2-5
CASSLQVHSNQPQHF	TRBV7-2	NA	TRBJ1-5
CASSGWGTGGTEAFF	TRBV5-6	TRBD1	TRBJ1-1
CASGQGVDTQYF	TRBV2	TRBD1	TRBJ2-3
CASSYVRDLGEQYF	TRBV6-6	NA	TRBJ2-7
CASSLGVSLNTEAFF	TRBV3-1/TRBV3-2	NA	TRBJ1-1
CASSFGQGWTEAFF	TRBV6-5	TRBD1	TRBJ1-1
CASSISPDTEAFF	TRBV9	NA	TRBJ1-1
CASSEKGQGNYGYTF	TRBV6-1	NA	TRBJ1-2
CASSLGQGMGIQYF	TRBV7-9	TRBD1	TRBJ2-4
CASKGGSTEAFF	TRBV12-3/TRBV12-4	TRBD1	TRBJ1-1
CASSLQGWNTEAFF	TRBV5-5	NA	TRBJ1-1
CASSLSAGTVAFF	TRBV27	NA	TRBJ1-1
CAWSAQHVGYTF	TRBV30	NA	TRBJ1-2
CTSSIPSGRGYGYTF	TRBV19	NA	TRBJ1-2
CASTTHPPGQGVMNSPLHF	TRBV5-1	TRBD1	TRBJ1-6
CASSVTGYGYTF	TRBV6-5	NA	TRBJ1-2
CASSPHREGYTEAFF	TRBV6-2/TRBV6-3	NA	TRBJ1-1
CSVEGYPGHMNTEAFF	TRBV29-1	NA	TRBJ1-1
CASSLEADKNTEAFF	TRBV5-1	NA	TRBJ1-1
CASSLGRGVDYGYTF	TRBV7-2	NA	TRBJ1-2
CATVLRGREASNQPQHF	TRBV24-1	TRBD1	TRBJ1-5
CASSLQGEIEKLFF	TRBV5-1	NA	TRBJ1-4
CSVPGLAGGRSSTDTQYF	TRBV29-1	TRBD2	TRBJ2-3
CSAQLSTEQYF	TRBV20-1	NA	TRBJ2-7
CASSLTDNSPLHF	TRBV3-1/TRBV3-2	NA	TRBJ1-6
CASSLGLRNEQFF	TRBV5-6	NA	TRBJ2-1
CASSSGQANTEAFF	TRBV11-3	TRBD1	TRBJ1-1
CASMPEMNTEAFF	TRBV12-3/TRBV12-4	NA	TRBJ1-1
CASSPRTGDNSPLHF	TRBV7-2	TRBD1	TRBJ1-6
CSARDRDFPLYEQYF	TRBV20-1	NA	TRBJ2-7
CASSLEGQRMTEAFF	TRBV7-3	TRBD1	TRBJ1-1
CASSLSGASTDTQYF	TRBV5-4	TRBD2	TRBJ2-3
CASSQRAGGGVQFF	TRBV3-1/TRBV3-2	TRBD2	TRBJ2-1
CASSWLRGRNEQFF	TRBV6-5	TRBD1	TRBJ2-1
CASSSSGTGIQPQHF	TRBV11-2	TRBD1	TRBJ1-5
CASSTRQGGYEQYF	TRBV7-2	NA	TRBJ2-7
CASSQGWGGSYNEQFF	TRBV4-2	TRBD2	TRBJ2-1
CASANGQGAYNEQFF	TRBV3-1/TRBV3-2	TRBD1	TRBJ2-1
CASSYEDGGYEQYF	TRBV6-5	NA	TRBJ2-7
CASSDAGEGTDTQYF	TRBV2	TRBD2	TRBJ2-3
CASSHQTSGTSTDTQYF	TRBV4-3	TRBD2	TRBJ2-3
CASSQVWGNNSPLHF	TRBV4-2	NA	TRBJ1-6
CASSQGRTEKLFF	TRBV3-1/TRBV3-2	NA	TRBJ1-4
CASSEARGAATEAFF	TRBV6-1	NA	TRBJ1-1
CASSRLAGTGGSNQPQHF	TRBV5-6	TRBD1	TRBJ1-5
CASSSQRGARTGELFF	TRBV6-5	TRBD2	TRBJ2-2
CASSLRSGSYSTDTQYF	TRBV11-3	NA	TRBJ2-3
CASSLSQSGGAEETQYF	TRBV7-9	TRBD2	TRBJ2-5
CASSLTRPGQGYF	TRBV12-3/TRBV12-4	TRBD1	TRBJ2-3
CASTSEGIGNYGYTF	TRBV5-1	NA	TRBJ1-2